These 5 T cell receptor beta chains were sequenced from one sample in a study of CD4 T cells in relation to SARS-CoV-2 and coronaviruses. These receptors' targets are unknown. Libraries were prepared by immunoSEQ multiplex PCR; TCRdb keeps only in-frame clonotypes and omits some of them. The sample consists of 35,000 to 40,000 clones, over 70% of them appearing once. Sample: memory CD4+ T cells from PBMCs, cultured in vitro. The receptors stem from an adult with COVID-19.

The V call is TRBV27, the J call TRBJ2-7; TRBD2 is a possible D gene (5 bases). The V end lost 5 bases, the J end lost 7 bases, and 27 bases lay between the germline ends. The CDR3 is 17 residues long. Germline assignment: CDR1 MNHEY and CDR2 SMNVEV (reference sequence). The CDR3 coding sequence is TGTGCCAGCAGTGACCCGGGGTTTTTGGGAGCACCTCGAGAGCAGTACTTC. This gives the protein CASSDPGFLGAPREQYF.

This chain links TRBV18 with TRBJ2-1, with no clear D. The CDR3 consists of 13 residues. Germline V gives CDR1 KGHSH, CDR2 LQKENI. Trimming removed 0 bases from V and 13 bases from J, with 13 bases in between. This CDR3 is CASSPPPSPSQFF. The DNA of the CDR3 is TGTGCCAGCTCACCACCCCCCTCCCCCAGCCAGTTCTTC.

CDR3 loop: CASSQEASGRTGEQYF. The CDR3 bases are TGCGCCAGCAGCCAAGAGGCTAGCGGGAGGACGGGCGAGCAGTACTTC. V usage is TRBV4-1 and J usage is TRBJ2-7; 11 nucleotides match TRBD2. V shed 0 bases, J shed 6 bases, and the junction held 7 bases outside the gene matches. CDR1 is MGHRA and CDR2 is YSYEKL in the germline V gene. This CDR3 comprises 16 residues.

The chain employs TRBV12-5 and TRBJ2-5; the match to TRBD1 covers 7 bases. The CDR3 covers 13 residues. With V trimmed by 5 bases and J by 3 bases, 3 bases remained unmatched. The germline V gene has CDR1 LGHNT and CDR2 FRNRAP. The CDR3 DNA sequence: TGTGCTAGTGGTACAGGGACAGAAGAGACCCAGTACTTC. Amino acid sequence: CASGTGTEETQYF.

The chain links TRBV2 to TRBJ2-4, with 10 bases identical to TRBD2. Germline V gene sequence: CDR1 SNHLY, CDR2 FYNNEI. This CDR3 spans 14 amino acids. V was pared by 7 bases and J by 7 bases, with 7 bases of the junction left unmatched. In DNA form, the CDR3 reads TGTGCCAGCACCGAGCGGGGGGGCGGGAACATTCAGTACTTC. It translates to CASTERGGGNIQYF.